One and the same sample provided the 15 T cell receptor beta chains below, sequenced in a study of T cell changes during pregnancy in multiple sclerosis. Here immunoSEQ multiplex PCR was the method, and the copy in TCRdb shows in-frame clones only, minus some. The sample holds about 81,000 clones, about 94% seen once. This sample comprised peripheral blood, obtained in the third trimester of pregnancy. The source is a female donor with multiple sclerosis, enrolled in a pregnancy study.

This chain joins TRBV28 and TRBJ2-1; the D gene is possibly TRBD2 (6 bases). Germline V gene lookup returns CDR1 MDHEN and CDR2 SYDVKM. There are 12 residues in the CDR3. V was clipped by 2 bases and J by 8 bases, with 7 bases between them. CDR3 DNA: TGTGCCAGCAGTTTAGGGGGGTATGAGCAGTTCTTC. Its translation: CASSLGGYEQFF.

The chain recombines TRBV6-6 with TRBJ2-7; 10 bases are a match to TRBD1. Per the germline V gene, CDR1 is MNHNY and CDR2 is SVGAGI (reference sequence). The CDR3 is 14 residues long. V lost 6 bases to trimming and J lost 2 bases; unmatched junction nucleotides: 4. CDR3 DNA: TGTGCCAGCAGAGACAGGGGGCGCCCCTACGAGCAGTACTTC. This translates into CASRDRGRPYEQYF.

This clone was picked up one time. This chain uses TRBV5-1 with TRBJ2-7; weak D call: TRBD1 (7 bases). Trimming cost V 4 bases and J 3 bases, with 14 bases left between them. CDR3 length: 14 amino acids. In germline, CDR1 is SGHRS, CDR2 YFSETQ. The CDR3 nucleotides are TGCGCCAGCAGCCTGACAGGGAGGAACTACGAGCAGTACTTC. This gives the protein CASSLTGRNYEQYF.

The chain couples TRBV5-6 to TRBJ2-7; 8 nucleotides align to TRBD1. V shed 2 bases and J 0 bases; nucleotides not matched to a gene: 4. There are 15 residues in the CDR3. Germline V gives CDR1 SGHDT, CDR2 YYEEEE. The CDR3 region has the DNA TGTGCCAGCAGCTTCGGACAGGGCAGCTCCTACGAGCAGTACTTC. This sequence encodes CASSFGQGSSYEQYF.

The V call is TRBV6-5, the J call TRBJ1-2, with 10 bases aligning to TRBD1. V lost 1 base to trimming and J lost 5 bases; unmatched junction nucleotides: 7. The CDR3 runs to 16 residues. Germline CDR1 and CDR2: MNHEY and SVGAGI. The CDR3 DNA is TGTGCCAGCAGTTACTTTGGGGACAGGGGCTCGTATGGCTACACCTTC. It encodes CASSYFGDRGSYGYTF.

The chain carries TRBV30 and TRBJ2-7; 9 bases match TRBD1. CDR3 length: 16 residues. Germline CDR1 reads GTSNPN; CDR2 reads SVGIG (reference sequence). J was trimmed by 6 bases and V by 1 base; bases with no gene match: 13. In DNA, the CDR3 is TGTGCCTGGAGTGGAAGATTCGGGGACAGGGATCGCGAGCAGTACTTC. Translated, it gives CAWSGRFGDRDREQYF.

The rearrangement joins TRBV14 to TRBJ2-1; no reliable D call. V shed 0 bases and J shed 3 bases, with 6 bases lying between them. The CDR3 is 14 amino acids. Germline CDR1 is SGHDN and CDR2 is FVKESK. This CDR3 reads CASSQDDNYNEQFF. In DNA form, the CDR3 reads TGTGCCAGCAGCCAAGACGACAACTACAATGAGCAGTTCTTC. The complete variable domain, with remaining parts taken from reference TRBV14 and TRBJ2-1, reads EAGVTQFPSHSVIEKGQTVTLRCDPISGHDNLYWYRRVMGKEIKFLLHFVKESKQDESGMPNNRFLAERTGGTYSTLKVQPAELEDSGVYFCASSQDDNYNEQFFGPGTRLTVL.

The rearrangement links TRBV5-1 to TRBJ1-2; D gene uncertain. V lost 7 bases to trimming and J lost 7 bases, with 20 bases between them. CDR1 is SGHRS and CDR2 is YFSETQ in the germline V gene. The CDR3 length is 14 residues. CDR3 residues: CASGEGVEGGGYTF. In DNA form, the CDR3 reads TGCGCCAGCGGGGAAGGAGTGGAGGGCGGTGGCTACACCTTC.

The chain is built from TRBV27 and TRBJ1-5; D is possibly TRBD1 (6 bases). This CDR3 has 15 amino acids. Trimming left V 4 bases short and J 3 bases short, with 13 bases between. Per the germline V gene, CDR1 is MNHEY and CDR2 is SMNVEV (reference sequence). As DNA, the CDR3 is TGTGCCAGCAGTTCTCGTACAGGGTACAATCAGCCCCAGCATTTT. It yields the protein CASSSRTGYNQPQHF.

In nucleotides, the CDR3 is TGTGCCAGCAGCCAAGGCACGGGGTACTATGGCTACACCTTC. Protein sequence: CASSQGTGYYGYTF. The chain is built from TRBV14 and TRBJ1-2, with unresolved D. This CDR3 is built from 14 residues. Looked up from germline, CDR1 is SGHDN and CDR2 is FVKESK. V was cut by 1 base and J by 3 bases, with 9 bases left in between.

V is TRBV19 and J is TRBJ2-6, with 7 bases that match TRBD1. This CDR3 has 16 amino acids. CDR1 and CDR2 from the germline V gene are LNHDA and SQIVND (reference sequence). V lost 3 bases to trimming and J lost 1 base; unmatched junction nucleotides: 3. CDR3 amino acids: CASSIAGGSGANVLTF. The DNA of the CDR3 is TGTGCCAGTAGTATCGCAGGGGGATCTGGGGCCAACGTCCTGACTTTC.

The rearrangement joins TRBV7-9 to TRBJ1-2, with a possible D match to TRBD1 (5 bases). V was cut by 1 base and J by 1 base, with 7 bases left in between. The germline V gene has CDR1 SEHNR and CDR2 FQNEAQ (reference sequence). The length of the CDR3 is 14 residues. CDR3 DNA sequence: TGTGCCAGCAGCTTAGGACAGTTTAACTATGGCTACACCTTC. Translating it yields CASSLGQFNYGYTF.

The chain uses TRBV21-1 and TRBJ2-3; TRBD1 was called by the table and not checked on the DNA. TRBV21-1 is shown as a pseudogene. The CDR3 runs 16 residues. CDR3 region: CASSKGAVRSTDTQYF. DNA of the CDR3: TGTGCCAGCAGCAAGGGGGCCGTAAGGAGCACAGATACGCAGTATTTT.

The chain uses TRBV30 and TRBJ1-2; the D is unclear. V was pared by 3 bases and J by 8 bases, with 13 bases between. Germline CDR1 reads GTSNPN; CDR2 reads SVGIG (reference sequence). There are 12 residues in the CDR3. The CDR3 here is CAWRRSTQGYTF. CDR3 DNA: TGTGCCTGGAGGAGGAGTACTCAGGGCTACACCTTC.

The V gene is TRBV11-2, the J gene TRBJ2-1; a possible D gene is TRBD1 (7 bases). The CDR3 is 17 residues long. Trimming cost V 5 bases and J 0 bases, with 17 bases left between them. Per the germline V gene, CDR1 is SGHAT and CDR2 is FQNNGV. CDR3 bases: TGTGCCAGCAGCGTCAGATACAGGGGAGGCTCCTACAATGAGCAGTTCTTC. Translated, it gives CASSVRYRGGSYNEQFF.